This TCR beta chain emerged from a study of T cell repertoires in cytomegalovirus infection (dated by TCRdb to the late 2010s). Study-level background: Recently identified HLA-C-restricted CMV epitopes, whose presentation resists viral immunomodulation, were targeted by peptide stimulations together with well-studied HLA-B-restricted epitopes. Donor HLA type was relevant to the analysis, as public TCR beta signatures indicated carriage of CMV infection together with the matching HLA type.

Sequencing used an Illumina HiSeq 1500. The public reads were reprocessed in TCRdb via fastp at Q25 and MiXCR, keeping in-frame beta chains. A single entry per CDR3 protein holds the most common genes and DNA from its merged rows. The sample table contains 300,000 or so distinct CDR3 sequences; only one count was recorded for roughly 25% of them. The ten largest account for 13% of the sample. Study-level results and caveats: In both this cohort and an independent cohort of approximately 350 donors, the cumulative frequency of public TCR beta family members distinguished carriers of CMV infection plus the relevant HLA type. In the ex vivo response, HLA-C-restricted CMV-specific TCR beta clonotypes were dominant, and in two of eight donors the single most frequent clonotype came from this HLA-C-restricted group.

This clonotype was observed at least ten times. The clone's antigen remains unknown. No base qualities exist here, and no much larger clone lies one base off it. The intended sense of this specimen's treatment or condition label: in vitro stimulation with specific CMV peptide epitopes to enrich CMV-specific T cells. V and J lose 6 bases and 4 bases, and a span of 15 bases separates them. CDR1 and CDR2, looked up from the germline V gene, are MDHEN and SYDVKM. The CDR3 goes from the cysteine to the phenylalanine over 14 residues. Only the CDR3 DNA stays, 42 bases, in frame from base 1. This receptor was obtained from a human donor in good health (CMV status not recorded). Some clones in this sample may be carry-over from other donors' samples. Recombination linked TRBV28 to TRBJ1-2, with the D gene too uncertain to name. The sample consisted of cultured PBMCs, taken from culture after CMV antigen stimulation. The DNA reads TGTGCCAGCAGCCCTGGACGCCCTTCCTATGGCTACACCTTC. Its protein reads: CASSPGRPSYGYTF.